The following is a TCR beta chain sequence with its context. Its antigen remains unknown. Then a second PCR, running roughly 7 to 11 cycles, was carried out with a sample-barcoded 5' primer and a J-beta primer mix. TCRdb fed the 5' RACE reads into MiXCR, producing one record per CDR3 protein. The sample records about 1.1 million distinct CDR3 sequences, approximately 38% being singletons. These data belong to a study of blood T cells in healthy people across ages. The CDR3 totals 14 residues. Germline V gives CDR1 SNHLY, CDR2 FYNNEI. V was cut by 5 bases and J by 6 bases, with 13 bases left in between. Points from the study as a whole: Unsorted PBMCs blocked a conclusive comparison of naive and antigen-experienced cells.

The sequence was collected from a man between 18 and 35 years old in good health. The sequencing input was blood. This rearrangement joins TRBV2 to TRBJ2-2; TRBD2 might be the D (6 bases). CDR3 amino acids: CASSPPTSSGELFF. The CDR3 DNA is TGTGCCAGCAGTCCTCCGACTAGTTCCGGGGAGCTGTTTTTT.